The 28 T cell receptor beta chains below come from one sample, sequenced in a study of beta chain features in type 1 diabetes. The isolated RNA, all of it, was reverse transcribed, so expressed TCRB transcripts were what got sequenced. Some clones are missing from TCRdb's copy, which holds only in-frame ones; the method was immunoSEQ multiplex PCR. The sample gives about 150,000 clones, over 9% of which show up once; more than 0.45% is in the top ten. For these receptors, no antigen is known. Overall study results and limits: A moderate, significant TCRB CDR3 shortening appeared in type 1 diabetes across four CD4+ subsets.

The sample was central memory CD4+ T cells from blood. All receptors come from a young man with type 1 diabetes.

The chain recombines TRBV7-2 with TRBJ2-3, with unresolved D. This CDR3 has 14 amino acids. CDR1 is SGHTA, CDR2 FQGNSA, per germline. V lost 3 bases and J 7 bases, leaving 14 bases between the germline ends. CDR3 loop: CASSFYSGRNTQYF. The CDR3 nucleotides are TGTGCCAGCAGCTTTTATAGTGGCAGGAATACGCAGTATTTT.

The chain uses TRBV28 and TRBJ2-1, with TRBD2 matching 13 bases. The CDR3 has 15 amino acids. The trim removed 3 bases at V and 5 bases at J, leaving 1 base unmatched. CDR1 is MDHEN, CDR2 SYDVKM, per germline. The CDR3 DNA reads as TGTGCCAGCAGTTTCGGGACTAGCGGGGACAATGAGCAGTTCTTC. Its protein is CASSFGTSGDNEQFF.

The chain has TRBV7-9 and TRBJ2-5; possible D gene TRBD1, 6 bases. V shed 5 bases and J shed 1 base, with 14 bases lying between them. The germline V gene has CDR1 SEHNR and CDR2 FQNEAQ (reference sequence). This CDR3 spans 15 amino acids. CDR3 nucleotides: TGTGCCAGCAGCGCTGGACAGTCATTCCAAGAGACCCAGTACTTC. It specifies CASSAGQSFQETQYF.

This clone was recorded a few times. The gene calls are TRBV2 and TRBJ2-5; 7 positions match TRBD1. The germline gives CDR1 SNHLY, CDR2 FYNNEI. This CDR3 is built from 14 residues. Trimming took 4 bases from V and 5 from J; bases not matched to a gene: 7. DNA of the CDR3: TGTGCCAGCAGTGGTCAGACAGGGATCGAGACCCAGTACTTC. It codes for CASSGQTGIETQYF.

This clone was seen only a few times. V gene TRBV11-2 combines with J gene TRBJ1-4, with TRBD1 identical over 10 bases. Per germline, CDR1 SGHAT and CDR2 FQNNGV. Trimming at V came to 6 bases and at J to 6 bases, leaving 4 bases not matched to a gene. The CDR3 is 14 amino acids. In DNA form, the CDR3 reads TGTGCCAGCAGGGTGACAGGGGGCTATGAAAAACTGTTTTTT. Translating it yields CASRVTGGYEKLFF.

This clone was seen a handful of times. The V and J genes are TRBV18 and TRBJ2-7; 7 nucleotides match TRBD1. Losses at the gene ends were 4 bases for V and 6 bases for J; bases not matched to a gene: 3. CDR1 is KGHSH, CDR2 LQKENI, per germline. The CDR3 runs 12 residues. The CDR3 protein is CASSRQGAEQYF. The CDR3 DNA reads as TGTGCCAGCTCACGACAGGGTGCCGAGCAGTACTTC. Full variable domain (outside the CDR3, taken from reference TRBV18 and TRBJ2-7): NAGVMQNPRHLVRRRGQEARLRCSPMKGHSHVYWYRQLPEEGLKFMVYLQKENIIDESGMPKERFSAEFPKEGPSILRIQQVVRGDSAAYFCASSRQGAEQYFGPGTRLTVT.

A few counts support this clone. The chain carries TRBV28 and TRBJ2-7; the match to TRBD2 covers 8 bases. CDR1 MDHEN and CDR2 SYDVKM come from the germline V gene. V lost 9 bases, J lost 0 bases, and 4 bases stayed unmatched. This CDR3 has 13 amino acids. The CDR3 protein is CASLAGSSYEQYF. CDR3 bases: TGTGCCAGTTTAGCGGGGAGCTCCTACGAGCAGTACTTC.

The chain employs TRBV5-1 and TRBJ1-5; no clear D gene. Germline V gene sequence: CDR1 SGHRS, CDR2 YFSETQ. The V end lost 0 bases, the J end lost 7 bases, and 14 bases lay between the germline ends. This CDR3 has 15 amino acids. The CDR3 DNA reads as TGCGCCAGCAGCTTGGACGGGAGGGTTAACCAGCCCCAGCATTTT. This translates into CASSLDGRVNQPQHF.

The V and J genes are TRBV7-3 and TRBJ2-7; 11 positions match TRBD2. Trimming at V came to 5 bases and at J to 4 bases, leaving 4 bases not matched to a gene. The CDR3 has 14 residues. CDR1 and CDR2 (germline): SGHTA, FQGTGA. This chain's CDR3 is CASSPLAGGYEQYF. In DNA, the CDR3 is TGTGCCAGCAGCCCTCTAGCGGGAGGATACGAGCAGTACTTC.

The chain links TRBV28 to TRBJ1-2; a weak D match, TRBD1 (6 bases). Germline-derived CDR1 and CDR2 are MDHEN and SYDVKM. The CDR3 has 13 residues. Trimming removed 7 bases from V and 8 bases from J, with 17 bases in between. The CDR3 reads CASTMYRDRGYTF. For the CDR3, the DNA is TGTGCCAGCACCATGTACAGGGATCGGGGCTACACCTTC.

This chain links TRBV20-1 with TRBJ1-1; tentatively, D is TRBD1 (5 bases). Deletions cut 0 bases from V and 10 bases from J, with 9 bases between. This CDR3 comprises 11 residues. Germline CDR1 reads DFQATT; CDR2 reads SNEGSKA (reference sequence). DNA of the CDR3: TGCAGTGCTAGAGATGGCGGGGCAGCTTTCTTT. Its translation is CSARDGGAAFF.

There are a few counts of this clone. A junction end diverges from the germline sequence, so it may reflect a read error. The V gene is TRBV6-5, the J gene TRBJ2-7; 8 bases fit TRBD1. The CDR3 extends over 14 amino acids. Germline assignment: CDR1 MNHEY and CDR2 SVGAGI. CDR3 loop: CASSGGTGRGLLLF. CDR3 nucleotides: TGTGCCAGCAGTGGTGGGACAGGCCGAGGTTTGCTCCTCTTC.

This clone has a handful of counts. The chain links TRBV7-9 to TRBJ1-3, with a tentative D call TRBD1 (6 bases). CDR1 and CDR2 from the germline V gene are SEHNR and FQNEAQ (reference sequence). Trimming shortened V by 1 base and J by 2 bases, and 9 bases separated the two germline ends. This CDR3 contains 15 residues. The chain's CDR3 is CASSLDAGAGNTIYF. In DNA form, the CDR3 reads TGTGCCAGCAGCTTAGATGCAGGGGCTGGAAACACCATATATTTT. Full variable domain (missing parts from reference TRBV7-9 and TRBJ1-3): DTGVSQNPRHKITKRGQNVTFRCDPISEHNRLYWYRQTLGQGPEFLTYFQNEAQLEKSRLLSDRFSAERPKGSFSTLEIQRTEQGDSAMYLCASSLDAGAGNTIYFGEGSWLTVV.

V gene TRBV11-2 combines with J gene TRBJ2-5; perhaps TRBD1 as D (6 bases). CDR3 length equals 16 residues. The V gene lost 0 bases and the J gene lost 7 bases, with 18 bases spanning the gap. Germline CDR1 reads SGHAT; CDR2 reads FQNNGV. The CDR3 loop reads CASSLDRTALGGTQYF. CDR3 nucleotide sequence: TGTGCCAGCAGCTTAGATCGCACAGCTTTAGGGGGGACCCAGTACTTC.

The rearrangement links TRBV7-3 to TRBJ2-1, with 10 nucleotides matching TRBD2. CDR3 length: 16 amino acids. From germline, CDR1 is SGHTA and CDR2 FQGTGA. Losses at the gene ends were 3 bases for V and 1 base for J; bases not matched to a gene: 3. In nucleotides, the CDR3 is TGTGCCAGCAGCTTTTCTAGCGGGAGTTCCTACAATGAGCAGTTCTTC. It encodes CASSFSSGSSYNEQFF.

The chain is built from TRBV7-3 and TRBJ2-3, with 8 bases lining up with TRBD1. The V gene end was trimmed by 5 bases and the J gene end by 5 bases; junction bases not matched to a gene: 9. This CDR3 is 15 amino acids long. Germline V CDR1 and CDR2: SGHTA, FQGTGA. For the CDR3, the DNA is TGTGCCAGCAGCACGGGACAGGCGATTGGAGATACGCAGTATTTT. Amino acids: CASSTGQAIGDTQYF.

This clone was observed a few times. The rearrangement links TRBV21-1 to TRBJ2-7; TRBD1 reflects the table's D call only, with no check against the DNA. TRBV21-1 corresponds to a pseudogene. This CDR3 is 15 amino acids long. The CDR3 DNA is TGTGCCAGCAGCAAAGTGGGTGACAGGTCCTACGAGCAGTACTTC. Its protein is CASSKVGDRSYEQYF.

The chain carries TRBV11-2 and TRBJ2-1; TRBD1 might be the D (6 bases). Trimming stripped 6 bases from V and 9 bases from J, with 18 bases between. The germline gives CDR1 SGHAT, CDR2 FQNNGV. CDR3 length equals 14 residues. The CDR3, as DNA: TGTGCCAGCAGGGAGCTCAGGGGCCGGGTTGAGCAGTTCTTC. Its protein is CASRELRGRVEQFF.

In this sample, this clone turned up a few times. The chain has TRBV7-3 and TRBJ2-3; D call uncertain. From germline, CDR1 is SGHTA and CDR2 FQGTGA. This CDR3 contains 14 residues. The V gene lost 1 base and the J gene lost 3 bases, with 8 bases spanning the gap. In nucleotides, the CDR3 is TGTGCCAGCAGCTTAAGTTCTGCGACAGATACGCAGTATTTT. It is translated as CASSLSSATDTQYF.

This clone has only a few counts. V gene TRBV19 combines with J gene TRBJ2-3, with 9 bases lining up with TRBD2. Per germline, CDR1 LNHDA and CDR2 SQIVND (reference sequence). V trimming: 4 bases; J trimming: 2 bases; junction bases outside the gene matches: 4. This CDR3 is built from 15 residues. This CDR3 is CASSKPSGNTDTQYF. Here the CDR3 DNA reads TGTGCCAGTAGTAAACCTAGCGGGAACACAGATACGCAGTATTTT.

For this clone: In the same sample, other DNA sequences code for this CDR3. This CDR3 is CSVDRGQNTEAFF. CDR3 DNA sequence: TGCAGCGTTGACAGGGGACAGAACACTGAAGCTTTCTTT. V usage is TRBV29-1 and J usage is TRBJ1-1; TRBD1 might be the D (6 bases). The CDR3 runs to 13 residues. Germline CDR1 SQVTM, CDR2 ANQGSEA. V was pared by 3 bases and J by 1 base, with 9 bases between. Full variable domain (remainder filled in from reference TRBV29-1 and TRBJ1-1): SAVISQKPSRDICQRGTSLTIQCQVDSQVTMMFWYRQQPGQSLTLIATANQGSEATYESGFVIDKFPISRPNLTFSTLTVSNMSPEDSSIYLCSVDRGQNTEAFFGQGTRLTVV.

V usage is TRBV5-1 and J usage is TRBJ2-2; possible D gene TRBD1, 7 bases. The CDR3 spans 15 residues. The germline gives CDR1 SGHRS, CDR2 YFSETQ. The germline V and J ends were trimmed by 3 bases and 7 bases, with 16 bases remaining between them. The DNA of the CDR3 is TGCGCCAGCAGCTGGGGGGACAGAGATAACGGGGAGCTGTTTTTT. It specifies CASSWGDRDNGELFF.

This clone was counted a few times. The chain uses TRBV25-1 and TRBJ2-5; perhaps TRBD2 as D (6 bases). The CDR3 is made up of 14 amino acids. Germline CDR1 reads MGHDK; CDR2 reads SYGVNS. The V and J ends lost 6 bases and 5 bases respectively, with 16 bases between them. CDR3 DNA sequence: TGTGCCAGCAGGGGGACTTACCCCGCCGAGACCCAGTACTTC. Amino acids: CASRGTYPAETQYF.

The chain joins TRBV5-1 to TRBJ2-7, with D tentatively TRBD1 (6 bases). The V end lost 3 bases, the J end lost 3 bases, and 13 bases lay between the germline ends. Per germline, CDR1 SGHRS and CDR2 YFSETQ. This CDR3 contains 14 residues. The CDR3 spells CASSSGHVYYEQYF. DNA of the CDR3: TGCGCCAGCAGCTCGGGACACGTCTACTACGAGCAGTACTTC.

The chain couples TRBV5-1 to TRBJ1-1, with D uncertain. Trimming pared 4 bases from V and 1 base from J, leaving 11 bases between. The CDR3 is 14 residues long. Germline lookup yields CDR1 SGHRS and CDR2 YFSETQ. In DNA form, the CDR3 reads TGCGCCAGCAGCGTGAGTATTACGAACACTGAAGCTTTCTTT. Its translation: CASSVSITNTEAFF.

The chain links TRBV7-3 to TRBJ2-1; D gene ambiguous. Deletions cut 2 bases from V and 5 bases from J, with 13 bases between. Germline V gene data show CDR1 as SGHTA and CDR2 as FQGTGA. This CDR3 is 15 amino acids long. The CDR3 loop reads CASSLHATPDNEQFF. CDR3 DNA: TGTGCCAGCAGCTTACACGCAACCCCAGACAATGAGCAGTTCTTC.

The chain has TRBV5-1 and TRBJ2-3; possibly TRBD1 for D (6 bases). Per the germline V gene, CDR1 is SGHRS and CDR2 is YFSETQ. The CDR3 extends over 14 amino acids. V was clipped by 4 bases and J by 5 bases, with 14 bases between them. The CDR3 sequence: CASSPQGLGDTQYF. The CDR3 bases are TGCGCCAGCAGCCCTCAGGGGTTGGGAGATACGCAGTATTTT.

The CDR3 bases are TGTGCCAGCAGCACTTTCTACGAGCAGTACTTC. Translating gives CASSTFYEQYF. The gene calls are TRBV6-6 and TRBJ2-7; D gene uncertain. Per the germline V gene, CDR1 is MNHNY and CDR2 is SVGAGI (reference sequence). The CDR3 sequence is 11 residues long. The V end lost 6 bases, the J end lost 3 bases, and 6 bases lay between the germline ends.